The 27 T cell receptor beta chains presented below share a single source sample, sequenced in a study of CD8+CD57+ T cells in acquired aplastic anemia. Only patients with CD8+CD57+ cell expansion on flow cytometry were chosen for sequencing. TCR beta VDJ and CDR3 were profiled, and genomic DNA was the template. TCRdb re-called the reads through MiXCR, storing one row per CDR3 protein. This table has under 350,000 distinct CDR3 sequences, under 65% appearing once. Sequencing was carried out using sorted CD4+, CD8+, or CD8+CD57+ T cells (not recorded which) from PBMCs. These receptors were obtained from a human donor with aplastic anemia.

The chain recombines TRBV24-1 with TRBJ2-3; TRBD2 agrees at 7 bases. There are 17 residues in the CDR3. Germline V lookup: CDR1 KGHDR, CDR2 SFDVKD. J gave up 2 bases and V 1 base, and 8 bases lay outside the gene matches. This CDR3 is CATSDFSGGGNTDTQYF. In DNA form, the CDR3 reads TGTGCCACCAGTGATTTCTCGGGCGGGGGAAACACAGATACGCAGTATTTT.

V is TRBV25-1 and J is TRBJ1-2, with D possibly being TRBD1 (5 bases). Germline values: CDR1 MGHDK, CDR2 SYGVNS. V lost 6 bases to trimming and J lost 0 bases, with 11 bases between them. This CDR3 comprises 14 residues. Written as DNA, the CDR3 is TGTGCCAGCAGCTTCCAGGGATCTAACTATGGCTACACCTTC. Its translation is CASSFQGSNYGYTF.

The chain couples TRBV20-1 to TRBJ2-5; D is ambiguous. The V and J ends lost 4 bases and 5 bases respectively, with 23 bases between them. Germline loops: CDR1 DFQATT, CDR2 SNEGSKA (reference sequence). There are 16 residues in the CDR3. The CDR3 nucleotides read TGCAGTGCTATGTCCGGCGCCGATTCCGGTAGTGAGACCCAGTACTTC. Protein product: CSAMSGADSGSETQYF.

The chain combines TRBV20-1 with TRBJ1-1, with a weak D call TRBD1 (5 bases). The germline V gene encodes CDR1 DFQATT and CDR2 SNEGSKA (reference sequence). V lost 4 bases to trimming and J lost 1 base, with 16 bases between them. The CDR3 is made up of 15 amino acids. The CDR3 nucleotides are TGCAGTGCTAAGGACAATCCGTCAGCGAACACTGAAGCTTTCTTT. It specifies CSAKDNPSANTEAFF.

Points on this clonotype: The final CDR3 position lacks the conserved phenylalanine or tryptophan, pointing to a likely read error. The genes are TRBV7-2 and TRBJ2-3; D may be TRBD1 (8 bases). Per germline, CDR1 SGHTA and CDR2 FQGNSA. The CDR3 runs to 15 residues. The V and J ends lost 5 bases and 3 bases respectively, with 15 bases between them. DNA of the CDR3: TGTGCCAGCAGCAAACAGGGGGGAGGGACAGATACGCAGTATCTT. Its translation is CASSKQGGGTDTQYL.

A word on this clonotype: The conserved final phenylalanine or tryptophan is absent from the CDR3, which likely points to a read error. This chain uses TRBV10-1 with TRBJ1-1; D is uncertain. Germline CDR1 and CDR2: WNHNN and SYGVQD (reference sequence). The length of the CDR3 is 12 residues. CDR3 sequence reads: CASSEGHTEAFL. The CDR3 nucleotides are TGCGCTAGCAGTGAGGGTCACACTGAAGCTTTCCTT.

V is TRBV20-1 and J is TRBJ2-7; TRBD2 matches 12 bases. The CDR3 has 14 amino acids. Per the germline V gene, CDR1 is DFQATT and CDR2 is SNEGSKA (reference sequence). J was trimmed by 7 bases and V by 0 bases; bases with no gene match: 4. The CDR3 region has the DNA TGCAGTGCTAGAGAAACTAGCGGGGGGCGGGAGCAGTACTTC. This encodes CSARETSGGREQYF.

There are many counts of this clonotype. The chain uses TRBV20-1 and TRBJ1-1; D ambiguous. The germline CDR1 and CDR2 sequences are DFQATT and SNEGSKA (reference sequence). Trimming pared 4 bases from V and 3 bases from J, leaving 15 bases between. The CDR3 runs to 14 residues. CDR3 region: CSAIWPVGHTEAFF. CDR3 DNA sequence: TGCAGTGCTATCTGGCCGGTCGGTCACACTGAAGCTTTCTTT.

The CDR3 protein is CASSIWGQGTDTQYF. In DNA, the CDR3 is TGTGCCAGTAGTATCTGGGGTCAGGGGACAGATACGCAGTATTTT. This chain uses TRBV19 with TRBJ2-3; D is perhaps TRBD1 (6 bases). This CDR3 is 15 amino acids long. V was shortened by 3 bases and J by 3 bases, with 13 bases between the two germline ends. The germline CDR1 and CDR2 sequences are LNHDA and SQIVND (reference sequence).

V and J are TRBV9 and TRBJ2-7; 12 bases align to TRBD2. CDR3 length: 15 amino acids. The J segment lost 2 bases and the V segment lost 7 bases, leaving 7 bases of the junction unmatched. The germline V gene has CDR1 SGDLS and CDR2 YYNGEE. The CDR3 sequence is CASSRTSGVTYEQYF. The CDR3 coding sequence is TGTGCCAGCTCCCGGACTAGCGGGGTTACCTACGAGCAGTACTTC.

CDR3 nucleotides: TGCAGTGCTAGAGCTTTAGCGGGAGGGCCGTACAATGAGCAGTTCTTC. Translation gives CSARALAGGPYNEQFF. This chain connects TRBV20-1 to TRBJ2-1, with 11 nucleotides matching TRBD2. Germline trimming cut 1 base from V and 4 bases from J; bases unmatched to any gene: 6. The CDR3 has 16 amino acids. Germline V gives CDR1 DFQATT, CDR2 SNEGSKA (reference sequence).

V usage is TRBV20-1 and J usage is TRBJ2-5; the D is unclear. Trimming took off 6 bases at V and 2 bases at J, with 13 bases between the two ends. The germline V gene encodes CDR1 DFQATT and CDR2 SNEGSKA (reference sequence). This CDR3 region has 13 residues. The CDR3 loop reads CSAAWHSQETQYF. The CDR3 region has the DNA TGCAGTGCCGCATGGCACAGTCAAGAGACCCAGTACTTC.

This clonotype has a handful of counts. CDR3 residues: CSARTLGEYEQYF. Here the CDR3 DNA reads TGCAGTGCTAGAACCCTGGGGGAATACGAGCAGTACTTC. V and J are TRBV20-1 and TRBJ2-7; either TRBD1 or TRBD2 may supply D (5 bases each). This CDR3 contains 13 residues. Germline V lookup: CDR1 DFQATT, CDR2 SNEGSKA (reference sequence). Trimming removed 2 bases at V and 4 bases at J, with 12 bases between.

This clonotype showed up many times. The chain employs TRBV6-5 and TRBJ2-1; 8 positions agree with TRBD2. Looked up from germline, CDR1 is MNHEY and CDR2 is SVGAGI. The CDR3 is 16 residues long. The trim removed 9 bases at V and 7 bases at J, leaving 17 bases unmatched. CDR3 bases: TGTGCCAGTTCCGAAGCCGGGACTAGTAGGTGGAATGAGCAGTTCTTC. Translation: CASSEAGTSRWNEQFF.

This clonotype has ten or more counts. J is TRBJ1-1 and V is TRBV9; D not resolved. Germline values: CDR1 SGDLS, CDR2 YYNGEE. This CDR3 contains 13 residues. Trimming stripped 3 bases from V and 0 bases from J, with 6 bases between. CDR3 DNA: TGTGCCAGCAGCGCACACTTGAACACTGAAGCTTTCTTT. It yields the protein CASSAHLNTEAFF.

This clonotype came up many times. This chain connects TRBV20-1 to TRBJ2-7; tentative D call: TRBD2 (6 bases). This CDR3 is 16 amino acids long. V was shortened by 4 bases and J by 7 bases, with 26 bases between the two germline ends. Germline V lookup: CDR1 DFQATT, CDR2 SNEGSKA (reference sequence). CDR3 sequence (DNA): TGCAGTGCTATCGGTCTAGCGAGTACCCTATCGAGGGAGCAGTACTTC. Its translation is CSAIGLASTLSREQYF.

In the case of this clonotype: Because the CDR3's place on the DNA is in doubt, the DNA is left out and the CDR3 is given as listed by TCRdb. V and J are TRBV5-6 and TRBJ2-2; TRBD1 reflects the table's D call only, with no check against the DNA. A total of 16 residues make up the CDR3, ends included. CDR1 and CDR2 (germline): SGHDT, YYEEEE. This chain's CDR3 is CASSLVGVGNTGELSW.

Worth noting for this clonotype: A clone one base away is much larger, so this may be a read error. The chain couples TRBV11-2 to TRBJ1-5; D remains ambiguous. The CDR3 runs to 13 residues. Germline-derived CDR1 and CDR2 are SGHAT and FQNNGV. The V end was cut by 3 bases, the J end by 9 bases, with 12 bases between. The CDR3 protein is CASSFGRDRPQHF. CDR3 bases: TGTGCCAGCAGCTTTGGCCGGGATCGGCCCCAGCATTTT. The whole variable domain, remainder taken from reference TRBV11-2 and TRBJ1-5, is EAGVAQSPRYKIIEKRQSVAFWCNPISGHATLYWYQQILGQGPKLLIQFQNNGVVDDSQLPKDRFSAERLKGVDSTLKIQPAKLEDSAVYLCASSFGRDRPQHFGDGTRLSIL.

J is TRBJ2-7 and V is TRBV5-1, with 11 bases matching TRBD2. This CDR3 comprises 16 residues. Germline V lookup: CDR1 SGHRS, CDR2 YFSETQ. V lost 4 bases, J lost 2 bases, and 8 bases stayed unmatched. The CDR3 DNA follows: TGCGCCAGCAGCCGTAGACTAGCGGGGATACCCTACGAGCAGTACTTC. The encoded protein is CASSRRLAGIPYEQYF.

This chain joins TRBV7-8 and TRBJ1-2; D may be TRBD1 (5 bases). CDR3 length equals 12 residues. The V gene's germline CDR1 is SGHVS and CDR2 FQNEAQ. The V and J ends lost 0 bases and 11 bases respectively, with 10 bases between them. For the CDR3, the DNA is TGTGCCAGCAGCTTAGCGGGGGTTGTATACACCTTC. This codes for CASSLAGVVYTF.

The chain combines TRBV20-1 with TRBJ2-2; D is possibly TRBD1 or TRBD2 (5 bases each). The V gene's germline CDR1 is DFQATT and CDR2 SNEGSKA (reference sequence). Trimming stripped 2 bases from V and 1 base from J, with 11 bases between. The CDR3 is 15 residues long. This CDR3 reads CSARSGQQNTGELFF. The DNA of the CDR3 is TGCAGTGCTAGATCGGGGCAACAGAACACCGGGGAGCTGTTTTTT.

The J gene is TRBJ2-5, the V gene TRBV24-1, with 8 bases that match TRBD2. Germline lookup yields CDR1 KGHDR and CDR2 SFDVKD. The length of the CDR3 is 13 residues. The junction had 0 bases not matched to a gene; V was cut back by 3 bases and J by 4 bases. The DNA for the CDR3 is TGTGCCACCAGTGATGGGACTAGAGAGACCCAGTACTTC. Translation gives CATSDGTRETQYF.

This chain uses TRBV19 with TRBJ1-4; D is uncertain. The V and J ends lost 9 bases and 0 bases respectively, with 14 bases between them. Per the germline V gene, CDR1 is LNHDA and CDR2 is SQIVND (reference sequence). The CDR3 extends over 15 amino acids. The CDR3 coding sequence is TGTGCCAGCAGCTTGGCTACTGCAACTAATGAAAAACTGTTTTTT. Translated: CASSLATATNEKLFF.

This clonotype was observed at least ten times. This sequence joins TRBV24-1 and TRBJ1-2; D might be TRBD1 (6 bases). The V end lost 3 bases, the J end lost 8 bases, and 15 bases lay between the germline ends. The CDR3 sequence is 14 residues long. Germline-derived CDR1 and CDR2 are KGHDR and SFDVKD. The CDR3 nucleotides read TGTGCCACCAGTGATCGGACAGCCCTGGCGGGCTACACCTTC. Translation gives CATSDRTALAGYTF.

This clonotype was observed at least ten times. The V gene is TRBV18, the J gene TRBJ2-3; possibly TRBD1 or TRBD2 for D (5 bases each). Trimming shortened V by 2 bases and J by 10 bases, and 13 bases separated the two germline ends. The CDR3 runs 13 residues. CDR1 is KGHSH and CDR2 is LQKENI in the germline V gene. CDR3 DNA sequence: TGTGCCAGCTCACCATCTGAGGGGCCGGCGCAGTATTTT. Translated: CASSPSEGPAQYF.

This chain uses TRBV5-6 with TRBJ1-6, with D perhaps matching TRBD1 (6 bases). The CDR3 sequence is 13 residues long. V lost 5 bases to trimming and J lost 6 bases, with 9 bases between them. Germline-derived CDR1 and CDR2 are SGHDT and YYEEEE. The CDR3 sequence is CASSYRVNSPLHF. The CDR3 coding sequence is TGTGCCAGCAGTTACAGGGTTAATTCACCCCTCCACTTT. Drawing the rest from reference TRBV5-6 and TRBJ1-6, the complete variable domain is DAGVTQSPTHLIKTRGQQVTLRCSPKSGHDTVSWYQQALGQGPQFIFQYYEEEERQRGNFPDRFSGHQFPNYSSELNVNALLLGDSALYLCASSYRVNSPLHFGNGTRLTVT.

There are a few counts of this clonotype. The rearrangement links TRBV5-1 to TRBJ2-4; maybe TRBD2 (7 bases). Trimming removed 0 bases from V and 9 bases from J, with 16 bases in between. This CDR3 is built from 15 residues. CDR1 SGHRS and CDR2 YFSETQ come from the germline V gene. The CDR3 coding sequence is TGCGCCAGCAGCTTGGACGGGGGGCCCTCGGGCATTCAGTACTTC. Amino acid sequence: CASSLDGGPSGIQYF.